Here is one T cell receptor beta chain with its context. Its antigen is not identified. The sample originates from a study of shared clonotypes between healthy human individuals. CDR3 size: 15 residues. Germline V lookup: CDR1 MNHEY, CDR2 SVGAGI. Between the trimmed V and J ends, which lost 0 bases and 4 bases, there was a span of 12 bases. Source study methods: ImmunoSEQ sequences covered only the junction and lacked quality scores; filtering therefore differed. Using immunoSEQ multiplex PCR, the repertoire was profiled, and TCRdb retains in-frame clones only, with some absent. Clone size and the V and J calls come from that table; the DNA yielded D and trimming. The sample has around 700,000 clones; 60% to 75% are singletons. General observations from the study: Investigators expected sequencing depth to affect clonotype sharing among donors. Memory subsets had estimated richness that was generally smaller than that of naive subsets. Sequencing of the sorted subsets was shown by rarefaction to be incomplete despite large depth.

This clonotype was sampled from a woman aged 25-40 years in good health. V usage is TRBV6-5 and J usage is TRBJ1-1, with D unclear. The sequenced material came from memory CD4+ T cells sorted from blood. Subset denoted: CD45RA-negative fraction. CDR3 nucleotides: TGTGCCAGCAGTTACTCGACTGTGAGGTCCACTGAAGCTTTCTTT. It codes for CASSYSTVRSTEAFF.